This T cell receptor (beta chain) emerged from a study of blood T cell repertoires in COVID-19. Study-wide context: Donors in the United States, Italy and Spain gave samples during acute or convalescent COVID-19. PBMCs, B-cell-depleted T cells, or T cells were the source of the cDNA or gDNA that made up the material.

This CDR3 is 12 amino acids long. Trimming took 6 bases from V and 3 from J, leaving 8 bases between them. From germline, CDR1 is MDHEN and CDR2 SYDVKM. Per the authors' pipeline: Counts of nucleated cells, estimated from reference gene primer amplification, were obtained. Generated by immunoSEQ multiplex PCR, the TCRdb table keeps only in-frame clones and is missing some. V, J and clone size are taken as reported in that table, and D and trimming were inferred from the DNA itself. This sample has 26,000 or so clones, with 92% found just once. The gene calls are TRBV28 and TRBJ2-5; the D is unclear. Sequencing used peripheral blood. This TCR came from a human donor in a cohort sampled during active COVID-19. The CDR3 loop reads CASSLIEETQYF. As DNA, the CDR3 is TGTGCCAGCAGCCTGATAGAAGAGACCCAGTACTTC.